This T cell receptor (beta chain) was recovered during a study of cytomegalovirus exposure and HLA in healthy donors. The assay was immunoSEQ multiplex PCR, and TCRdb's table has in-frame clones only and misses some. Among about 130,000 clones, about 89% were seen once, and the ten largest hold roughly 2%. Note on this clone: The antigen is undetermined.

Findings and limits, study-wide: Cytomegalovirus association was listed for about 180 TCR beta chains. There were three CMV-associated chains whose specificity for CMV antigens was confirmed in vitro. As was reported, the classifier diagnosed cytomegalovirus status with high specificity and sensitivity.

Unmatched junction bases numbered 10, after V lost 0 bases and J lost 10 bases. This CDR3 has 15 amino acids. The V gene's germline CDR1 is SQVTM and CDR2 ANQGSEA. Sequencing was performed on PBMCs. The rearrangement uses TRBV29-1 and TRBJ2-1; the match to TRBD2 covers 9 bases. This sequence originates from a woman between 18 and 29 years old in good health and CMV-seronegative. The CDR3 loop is CSVEEGLAGRGEQFF. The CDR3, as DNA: TGCAGCGTTGAAGAAGGCCTAGCGGGAAGAGGAGAGCAGTTCTTC.